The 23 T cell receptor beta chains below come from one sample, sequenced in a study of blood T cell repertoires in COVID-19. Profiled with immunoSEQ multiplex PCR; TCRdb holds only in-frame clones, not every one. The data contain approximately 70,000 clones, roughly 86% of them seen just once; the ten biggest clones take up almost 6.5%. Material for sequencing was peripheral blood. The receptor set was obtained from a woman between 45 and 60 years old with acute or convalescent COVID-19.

CDR3 protein: CASSLGGVTGNTIYF. The CDR3 nucleotides read TGTGCCAGCAGCTTGGGCGGGGTAACCGGAAACACCATATATTTT. The V call is TRBV5-4, the J call TRBJ1-3, with D unclear. The CDR3 has 15 residues. The V end was cut by 0 bases, the J end by 4 bases, with 11 bases between. The V gene's germline CDR1 is SGHNT and CDR2 YYREEE (reference sequence). The full variable domain, with the rest looked up from reference TRBV5-4 and TRBJ1-3, is ETGVTQSPTHLIKTRGQQVTLRCSSQSGHNTVSWYQQALGQGPQFIFQYYREEENGRGNFPPRFSGLQFPNYSSELNVNALELDDSALYLCASSLGGVTGNTIYFGEGSWLTVV.

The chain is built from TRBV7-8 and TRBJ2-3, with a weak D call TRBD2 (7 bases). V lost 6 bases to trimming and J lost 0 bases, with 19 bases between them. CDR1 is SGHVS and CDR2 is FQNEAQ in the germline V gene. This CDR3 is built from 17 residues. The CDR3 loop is CASRLASVTGSTDTQYF. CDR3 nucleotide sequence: TGTGCCAGCAGACTAGCGTCGGTGACAGGTAGCACAGATACGCAGTATTTT.

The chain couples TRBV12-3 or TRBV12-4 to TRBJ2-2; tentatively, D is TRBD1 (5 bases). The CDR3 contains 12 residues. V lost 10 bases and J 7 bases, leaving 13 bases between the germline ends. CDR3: CANARESGELFF. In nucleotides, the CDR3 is TGTGCCAACGCCAGGGAAAGCGGGGAGCTGTTTTTT.

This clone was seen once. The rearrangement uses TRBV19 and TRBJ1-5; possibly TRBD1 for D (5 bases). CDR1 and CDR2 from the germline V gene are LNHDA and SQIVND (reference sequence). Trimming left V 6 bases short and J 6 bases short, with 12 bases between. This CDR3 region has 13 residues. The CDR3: CASRAGISQPQHF. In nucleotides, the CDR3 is TGTGCCAGTAGGGCAGGGATAAGTCAGCCCCAGCATTTT.

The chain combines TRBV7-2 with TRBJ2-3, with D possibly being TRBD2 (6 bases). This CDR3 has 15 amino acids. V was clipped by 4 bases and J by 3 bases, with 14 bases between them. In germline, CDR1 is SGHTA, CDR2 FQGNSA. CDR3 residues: CASSSVGGVTDTQYF. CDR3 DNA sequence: TGTGCCAGCAGCTCAGTAGGCGGGGTGACAGATACGCAGTATTTT. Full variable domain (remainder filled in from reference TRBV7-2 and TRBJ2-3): GAGVSQSPSNKVTEKGKDVELRCDPISGHTALYWYRQSLGQGLEFLIYFQGNSAPDKSGLPSDRFSAERTGGSVSTLTIQRTQQEDSAVYLCASSSVGGVTDTQYFGPGTRLTVL.

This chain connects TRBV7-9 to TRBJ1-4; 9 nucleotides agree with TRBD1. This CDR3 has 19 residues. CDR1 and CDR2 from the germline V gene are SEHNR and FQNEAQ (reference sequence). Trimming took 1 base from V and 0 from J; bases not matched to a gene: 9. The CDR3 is CASSLVGTGKFATNEKLFF. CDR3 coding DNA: TGTGCCAGCAGCTTAGTCGGGACAGGGAAATTCGCAACTAATGAAAAACTGTTTTTT.

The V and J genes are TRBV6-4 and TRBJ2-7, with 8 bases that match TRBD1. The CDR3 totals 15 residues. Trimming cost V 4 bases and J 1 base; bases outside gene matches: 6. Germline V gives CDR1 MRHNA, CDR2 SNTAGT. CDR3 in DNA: TGTGCCAGCAGTGCAGGGGGCGGGTCGTCCTACGAGCAGTACTTC. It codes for CASSAGGGSSYEQYF.

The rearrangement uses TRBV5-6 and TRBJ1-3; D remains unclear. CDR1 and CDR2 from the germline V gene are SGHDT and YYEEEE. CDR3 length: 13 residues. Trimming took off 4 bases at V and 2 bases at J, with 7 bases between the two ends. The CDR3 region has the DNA TGTGCCAGCAGCACCGGAGCTGGAAACACCATATATTTT. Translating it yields CASSTGAGNTIYF. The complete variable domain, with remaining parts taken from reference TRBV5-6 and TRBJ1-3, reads DAGVTQSPTHLIKTRGQQVTLRCSPKSGHDTVSWYQQALGQGPQFIFQYYEEEERQRGNFPDRFSGHQFPNYSSELNVNALLLGDSALYLCASSTGAGNTIYFGEGSWLTVV.

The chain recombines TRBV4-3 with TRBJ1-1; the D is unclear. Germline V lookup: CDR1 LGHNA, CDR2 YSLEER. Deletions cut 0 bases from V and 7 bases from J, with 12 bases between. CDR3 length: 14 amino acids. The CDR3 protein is CASSQDRTGDEAFF. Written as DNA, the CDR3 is TGCGCCAGCAGCCAAGATCGAACCGGGGATGAAGCTTTCTTT.

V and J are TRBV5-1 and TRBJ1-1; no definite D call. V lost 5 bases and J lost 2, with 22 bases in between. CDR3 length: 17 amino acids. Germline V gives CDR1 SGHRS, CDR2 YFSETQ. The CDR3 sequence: CASRAFVGVSINTEAFF. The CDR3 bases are TGCGCCAGCAGGGCGTTTGTGGGAGTTAGTATAAACACTGAAGCTTTCTTT.

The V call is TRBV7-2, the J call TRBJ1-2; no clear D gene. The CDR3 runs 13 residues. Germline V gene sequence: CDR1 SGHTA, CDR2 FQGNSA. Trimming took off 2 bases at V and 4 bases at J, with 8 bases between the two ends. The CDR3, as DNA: TGTGCCAGCAGCTTAAACCCCGGCTATGGCTACACCTTC. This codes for CASSLNPGYGYTF.

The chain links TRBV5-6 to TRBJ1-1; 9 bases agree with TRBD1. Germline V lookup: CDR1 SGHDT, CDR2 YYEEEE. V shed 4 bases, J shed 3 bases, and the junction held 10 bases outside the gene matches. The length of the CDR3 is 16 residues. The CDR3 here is CASSARATGGHTEAFF. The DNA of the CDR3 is TGTGCCAGCAGCGCCCGAGCGACAGGGGGGCACACTGAAGCTTTCTTT.

Here the CDR3 reads CASSEGGNYGYTF. Here the CDR3 DNA reads TGTGCCAGCAGTGAAGGGGGGAACTATGGCTACACCTTC. V is TRBV25-1 and J is TRBJ1-2; maybe TRBD1 (5 bases). Looked up from germline, CDR1 is MGHDK and CDR2 is SYGVNS. This CDR3 is 13 amino acids long. V was trimmed by 2 bases and J by 2 bases, leaving 6 bases between them.

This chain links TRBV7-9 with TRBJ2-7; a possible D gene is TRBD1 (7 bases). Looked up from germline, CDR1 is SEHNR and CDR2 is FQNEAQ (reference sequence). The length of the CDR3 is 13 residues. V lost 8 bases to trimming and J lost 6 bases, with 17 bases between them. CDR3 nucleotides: TGTGCCAGCGACCCAGGGGGGAGTGGCGAGCAGTACTTC. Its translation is CASDPGGSGEQYF.

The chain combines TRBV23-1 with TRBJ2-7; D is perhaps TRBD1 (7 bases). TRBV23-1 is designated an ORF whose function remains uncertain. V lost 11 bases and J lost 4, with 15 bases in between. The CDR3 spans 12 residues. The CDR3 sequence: CAFQGGSYEQYF. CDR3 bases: TGCGCCTTTCAGGGGGGAAGTTACGAGCAGTACTTC.

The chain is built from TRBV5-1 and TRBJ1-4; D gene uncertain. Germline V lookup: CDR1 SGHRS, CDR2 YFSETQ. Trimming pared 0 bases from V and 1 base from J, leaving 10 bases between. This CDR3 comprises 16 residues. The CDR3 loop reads CASSLETGVTNEKLFF. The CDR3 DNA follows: TGCGCCAGCAGCTTGGAAACGGGAGTAACTAATGAAAAACTGTTTTTT.

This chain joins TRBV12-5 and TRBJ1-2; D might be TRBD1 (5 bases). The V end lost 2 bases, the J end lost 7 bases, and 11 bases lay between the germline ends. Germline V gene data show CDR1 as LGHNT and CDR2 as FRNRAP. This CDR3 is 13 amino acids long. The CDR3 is CASGLLQGTGYTF. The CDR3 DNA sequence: TGTGCTAGTGGTTTGTTGCAGGGAACTGGCTACACCTTC.

CDR3 nucleotides: TGTGCCAGCAGCCAACTCCGGGGTAGCCTCACTTATAATTCACCCCTCCACTTT. It codes for CASSQLRGSLTYNSPLHF. The chain joins TRBV14 to TRBJ1-6; D is undetermined. Germline V gene data show CDR1 as SGHDN and CDR2 as FVKESK. V lost 2 bases to trimming and J lost 4 bases, with 18 bases between them. The CDR3 is 18 amino acids.

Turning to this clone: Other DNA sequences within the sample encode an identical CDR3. The CDR3 region is CASSMARNTEAFF. The CDR3 DNA follows: TGTGCCAGTAGTATGGCCAGGAACACTGAAGCTTTCTTT. The chain is built from TRBV19 and TRBJ1-1; D not resolved. V was cut by 3 bases and J by 1 base, with 6 bases left in between. Germline loops: CDR1 LNHDA, CDR2 SQIVND (reference sequence). The CDR3 contains 13 residues.

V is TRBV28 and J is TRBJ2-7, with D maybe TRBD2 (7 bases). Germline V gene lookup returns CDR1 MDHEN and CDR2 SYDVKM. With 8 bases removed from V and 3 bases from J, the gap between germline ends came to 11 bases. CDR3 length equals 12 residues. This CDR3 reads CASGGAIYEQYF. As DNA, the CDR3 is TGTGCCAGCGGGGGGGCCATCTACGAGCAGTACTTC. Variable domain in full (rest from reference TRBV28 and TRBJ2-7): DVKVTQSSRYLVKRTGEKVFLECVQDMDHENMFWYRQDPGLGLRLIYFSYDVKMKEKGDIPEGYSVSREKKERFSLILESASTNQTSMYLCASGGAIYEQYFGPGTRLTVT.

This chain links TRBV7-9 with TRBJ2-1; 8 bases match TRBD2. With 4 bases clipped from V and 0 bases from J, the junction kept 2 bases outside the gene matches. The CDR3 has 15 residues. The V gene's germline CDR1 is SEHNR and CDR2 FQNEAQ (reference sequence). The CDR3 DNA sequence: TGTGCCAGCAGCTCAGGGACTAGCTCCTACAATGAGCAGTTCTTC. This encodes CASSSGTSSYNEQFF.

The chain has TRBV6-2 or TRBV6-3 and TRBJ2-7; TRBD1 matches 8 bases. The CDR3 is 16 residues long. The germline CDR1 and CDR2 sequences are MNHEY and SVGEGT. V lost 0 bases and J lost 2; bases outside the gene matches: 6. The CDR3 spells CASSYSRDRTTYEQYF. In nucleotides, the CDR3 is TGTGCCAGCAGTTACTCCCGGGACAGGACTACCTACGAGCAGTACTTC.

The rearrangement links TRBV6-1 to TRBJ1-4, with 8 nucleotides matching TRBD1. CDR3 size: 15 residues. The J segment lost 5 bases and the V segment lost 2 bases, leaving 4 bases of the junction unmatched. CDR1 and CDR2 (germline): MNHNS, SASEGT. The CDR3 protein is CASSESGTGNEKLFF. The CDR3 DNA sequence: TGTGCCAGCAGTGAATCCGGGACAGGAAATGAAAAACTGTTTTTT.